Each of the 30 T cell receptor delta chains below was sequenced from the same sample in a study of gamma-delta T cells after stem cell transplantation. TCRdb reanalysed the RT-PCR reads via CATT. The table lists more than 1,100 delta-chain clones, about 12% of them singletons. The sequenced sample consisted of gamma-delta T cells. The receptors come from a human donor. It is not recorded whose cells these are; they may come from a transplant donor.

This clone is medium-sized (0.01 to 0.1%) within its sample. The CDR3 bases are TGTGCCTGTGACACCGTACTGGGGGATACGCGGAGCTCCTGGGACACCCGACAGATGTTTTTC. It codes for CACDTVLGDTRSSWDTRQMFF. The chain recombines TRDV2 with TRDJ3; 13 bases match TRDD3. The ends lost 0 bases at V and 0 bases at J; junction bases unmatched: 7. Germline V CDR1 and CDR2: GEAIGNYY, EKD. This CDR3 is built from 21 residues.

This clone qualifies as medium-sized (0.01 to 0.1%). A far larger clone is off by one base, so a read error is likely. The chain is built from TRDV2 and TRDJ1; 8 bases agree with TRDD3. The CDR3 runs to 17 residues. The junction had 9 bases not matched to a gene; V was cut back by 0 bases and J by 1 base. Germline-derived CDR1 and CDR2 are GEAIGNYY and EKD. DNA of the CDR3: TGTGCCTGTGACACCGCACTGGGGGCCCCGGTCACCGATAAACTCATCTTT. Translation gives CACDTALGAPVTDKLIF.

This clone was seen a handful of times. TCRdb pairs this DNA with a much larger clone's protein that differs at residue 4, likely a read error; the protein shown was translated from the DNA. The chain combines TRDV1 with TRDJ1; maybe TRDD3 (5 bases). Germline-derived CDR1 and CDR2 are TSWWSYY and QGS. Trimming removed 7 bases from V and 0 bases from J, with 21 bases in between. The CDR3 totals 17 residues. CDR3 nucleotides: TGTGCTCTTGAGGATCCATACGGGAGGCAGTACACCGATAAACTCATCTTT. This gives the protein CALEDPYGRQYTDKLIF.

This clone was recorded a few times. The chain couples TRDV2 to TRDJ1, with 8 bases fitting TRDD3. The CDR3 has 18 residues. The germline CDR1 and CDR2 sequences are GEAIGNYY and EKD. The ends lost 3 bases at V and 0 bases at J; junction bases unmatched: 14. CDR3 sequence reads: CACDPVSRGIWDTDKLIF. The CDR3, as DNA: TGTGCCTGTGACCCCGTTTCCCGGGGGATATGGGACACCGATAAACTCATCTTT.

This clone occurred once. The rearrangement uses TRDV2 and TRDJ2; D is perhaps TRDD3 (6 bases). CDR3 length: 17 residues. V was cut by 0 bases and J by 4 bases, with 17 bases left in between. From germline, CDR1 is GEAIGNYY and CDR2 EKD. This chain's CDR3 is CACDTAGAGKGTAQLFF. The CDR3 nucleotides are TGTGCCTGTGACACCGCTGGGGCGGGTAAGGGGACAGCACAACTCTTCTTT.

About this clone itself: A much larger clone lies one base from this, so it may be a read error. At the DNA level, this CDR3 is encoded by other sequences in the same sample as well. The rearrangement links TRDV2 to TRDJ1, with 9 bases identical to TRDD3. CDR1 and CDR2 from the germline V gene are GEAIGNYY and EKD. This CDR3 has 17 amino acids. Unmatched junction bases numbered 7, after V lost 0 bases and J lost 0 bases. CDR3 coding DNA: TGTGCCTGTGACACCGTGGGGGGGATACCCTACACCGATAAACTCATCTTT. Its translation is CACDTVGGIPYTDKLIF.

This clone has a handful of counts. A read error may be the cause here, since a much bigger clone is one base away. The sample contains more than one DNA sequence encoding this CDR3. The gene calls are TRDV2 and TRDJ1; TRDD3 matches at 12 bases. This CDR3 comprises 23 residues. Germline V gene lookup returns CDR1 GEAIGNYY and CDR2 EKD. V was pared by 1 base and J by 2 bases, with 25 bases of the junction left unmatched. CDR3 bases: TGTGCCTGTGACACTGGCACTGGGGGATACCATGATCAACGCATGAGGTGGACCGATAAACTCATCTTT. It yields the protein CACDTGTGGYHDQRMRWTDKLIF.

The table lists this clone with a few counts. A read error likely explains why the TCRdb protein, taken from a much larger clone, differs from this DNA's translation at residue 3; the protein shown is translated from the DNA. V and J are TRDV2 and TRDJ1; 7 positions match TRDD3. Germline CDR1 GEAIGNYY, CDR2 EKD. This CDR3 spans 15 amino acids. CDR3 sequence (DNA): TGTGCCCGTGACTACCTACGTGGGGGGATGAGTAAACTCATCTTT. It codes for CARDYLRGGMSKLIF.

On this clone: The junction and the germline gene differ at one end; a read error may be behind it. The chain employs TRDV2 and TRDJ2, with TRDD3 as a possible D gene (5 bases). CDR3 length: 19 residues. CDR1 is GEAIGNYY, CDR2 EKD, per germline. The CDR3 is CACDTLIRPGSSFTAHLFF. CDR3 in DNA: TGTGCCTGTGACACGCTCATTCGGCCTGGGTCCTCTTTTACAGCACACCTCTTCTTT.

Points on this clone: A read error may explain this, as a much larger clone is one base away. The sample holds other DNA sequences that translate to the same CDR3. The V call is TRDV2, the J call TRDJ1, with TRDD3 matching over 8 bases. CDR1 is GEAIGNYY and CDR2 is EKD in the germline V gene. The CDR3 sequence is 19 residues long. The CDR3 region is CACDSVDPYWGVRSDKLIF. CDR3 DNA: TGTGCCTGTGACTCCGTTGACCCTTACTGGGGGGTTCGCTCCGATAAACTCATCTTC.

This clone came up a few times. The chain links TRDV2 to TRDJ1; possible D gene TRDD3, 6 bases. Germline values: CDR1 GEAIGNYY, CDR2 EKD. The CDR3 runs 19 residues. Trimming removed 1 base at V and 0 bases at J, with 23 bases between. CDR3 DNA sequence: TGTGCCTGTGACACGGTGGGACTGGGAGGCCAAAAGAACACCGATAAACTCATCTTT. Its translation is CACDTVGLGGQKNTDKLIF.

The chain combines TRDV2 with TRDJ1; 10 positions agree with TRDD3. The junction had 7 bases not matched to a gene; V was cut back by 1 base and J by 0 bases. Germline V CDR1 and CDR2: GEAIGNYY, EKD. This CDR3 spans 17 amino acids. The CDR3 region has the DNA TGTGCCTGTGACACACTCCGTACTGGGGGATACACCGATAAACTCATCTTT. Translated: CACDTLRTGGYTDKLIF.

This clone has more than one count but fewer than ten. V and J are TRDV3 and TRDJ1; 11 positions agree with TRDD3. V lost 0 bases and J lost 3; bases outside the gene matches: 33. Germline CDR1 TVYSNPD, CDR2 GDNSRS (reference sequence). This CDR3 is built from 24 residues. This CDR3 is CAFSPRPSWNWGIRRFGRADKLIF. The DNA of the CDR3 is TGTGCCTTTAGCCCAAGGCCTTCCTGGAACTGGGGGATAAGGAGGTTCGGGCGAGCCGATAAACTCATCTTT.

This clone has more than one count but fewer than ten. TCRdb's entry gives the protein of a much larger clone, which mismatches this DNA's translation at residue 22, likely from a read error; the protein reported here is translated from the DNA. The chain combines TRDV1 with TRDJ1; 8 positions match TRDD3. The CDR3 extends over 25 amino acids. In germline, CDR1 is TSWWSYY, CDR2 QGS. CDR3 sequence reads: CALGELPLNPPHPWGMCLKTDELIF. CDR3 bases: TGTGCTCTTGGGGAACTTCCCCTTAACCCCCCACATCCTTGGGGGATGTGCCTGAAAACCGATGAACTCATCTTT.

Notes on this clone: TCRdb pairs this DNA with a much larger clone's protein that differs at residue 9, likely a read error; the protein shown was translated from the DNA. This chain links TRDV2 with TRDJ1, with TRDD3 as a possible D gene (5 bases). The CDR3 has 18 residues. V lost 3 bases to trimming and J lost 0 bases, with 22 bases between them. Per the germline V gene, CDR1 is GEAIGNYY and CDR2 is EKD. DNA of the CDR3: TGTGCCTGTGACCATATGATGGGGAATCGTCGGTACACCGATAAACTCATCTTT. Its protein is CACDHMMGNRRYTDKLIF.

The sample holds a few counts of this clone. The J gene is TRDJ1, the V gene TRDV2, with 9 bases aligning to TRDD3. The CDR3 runs 20 residues. V was clipped by 1 base and J by 0 bases; unmatched bases: 17. The germline gives CDR1 GEAIGNYY, CDR2 EKD. DNA of the CDR3: TGTGCCTGTGACACTCTACTGGGGGACCCTTCCTCGAAGTACACCGATAAACTCATCTTT. Its protein product is CACDTLLGDPSSKYTDKLIF.

This clone was seen more than once but under ten times. One junction end disagrees with the germline gene, perhaps due to a read error. The same CDR3 also results from other DNA sequences found in this sample. This rearrangement joins TRDV2 to TRDJ1, with 12 bases that match TRDD3. In germline, CDR1 is GEAIGNYY, CDR2 EKD. The CDR3 is 21 amino acids. The CDR3: CACDTVPTGGYPNSYTDKLIF. The CDR3 nucleotides are TGTGCCTGTGACACCGTCCCTACTGGGGGATACCCCAACTCGTACACCGATAAACTCATTTTT.

This clone was observed a few times. The genes are TRDV2 and TRDJ1, with 7 bases identical to TRDD3. The CDR3 totals 15 residues. The germline V gene has CDR1 GEAIGNYY and CDR2 EKD. With 3 bases clipped from V and 0 bases from J, the junction kept 6 bases outside the gene matches. DNA for the CDR3: TGTGCCTGTGACCCATTACTGGGGTACACCGATAAACTCATCTTT. This sequence encodes CACDPLLGYTDKLIF.

The chain joins TRDV1 to TRDJ1; 9 bases are a match to TRDD3. Trimming removed 2 bases from V and 1 base from J; junction bases left unmatched: 17. CDR1 and CDR2 from the germline V gene are TSWWSYY and QGS. This CDR3 comprises 20 residues. The CDR3, as DNA: TGTGCTCTTGGGGAAGATCCCCCGTACTGGGGGACGAGTTTCACCGATAAACTCATCTTT. Encoded protein: CALGEDPPYWGTSFTDKLIF.

Concerning this clone itself: TCRdb's listed protein matches a much larger clone and diverges from this DNA's translation at residue 22, likely through a read error; the protein shown comes from the DNA. The rearrangement uses TRDV3 and TRDJ1, with 13 bases lining up with TRDD3. CDR1 is TVYSNPD, CDR2 GDNSRS, per germline (reference sequence). The CDR3 has 24 amino acids. CDR3 region: CAFNRKPPLRGLGDTRGNTDKFIF. The DNA for the CDR3 is TGTGCCTTTAATCGGAAACCCCCACTACGGGGACTGGGGGATACGCGGGGGAACACCGATAAATTCATCTTT.

The rearrangement links TRDV1 to TRDJ1, with 8 positions matching TRDD3. The ends lost 3 bases at V and 0 bases at J; junction bases unmatched: 18. Germline V CDR1 and CDR2: TSWWSYY, QGS. This CDR3 is 20 amino acids long. This chain's CDR3 is CALGEFLRGWGIPYTDKLIF. The CDR3 DNA sequence: TGTGCTCTTGGGGAGTTTTTGCGGGGTTGGGGGATCCCATACACCGATAAACTCATCTTT.

On this clone: The protein given by TCRdb reflects a much larger clone and differs at residue 6 from this DNA's translation, likely from a read error; the protein shown is the DNA's translation. CDR3 residues: CAASHSSSSFTGSGVLIF. The CDR3 nucleotides are TGTGCAGCAAGCCATTCTTCCTCATCCTTTACTGGGTCGGGGGTGCTCATCTTT. The chain carries TRAV29/DV5 and TRDJ1; perhaps D is TRDD2 or TRDD3 (6 bases each). Looked up from germline, CDR1 is NSMFDY and CDR2 is ISSIKDK. V was trimmed by 1 base and J by 11 bases, leaving 33 bases between them. This CDR3 has 18 amino acids.

This clone appeared a few times. V usage is TRDV3 and J usage is TRDJ1, with 12 bases identical to TRDD3. CDR3 size: 21 residues. The germline V gene has CDR1 TVYSNPD and CDR2 GDNSRS (reference sequence). The junction had 32 bases not matched to a gene; V was cut back by 4 bases and J by 8 bases. DNA of the CDR3: TGTGCCTCCCCTATTCCCGAACGACCCCCGGGACTGGGGGATACTGGAGGGAAACTCATCTTT. Translating gives CASPIPERPPGLGDTGGKLIF.

On this clone: Just one base apart from a much larger clone, this may be a read error. The identical CDR3 is also encoded by other nucleotide sequences in the sample. This sequence joins TRDV1 and TRDJ1, with 9 bases fitting TRDD3. CDR3 length equals 25 residues. Germline-derived CDR1 and CDR2 are TSWWSYY and QGS. The CDR3 DNA is TGTGCTCTTGGGGAAACCCACCAGGTTCTGGGGATACGCGTATCCCATCGGGCGTACACCGATAAGCTCATCTTT. This translates into CALGETHQVLGIRVSHRAYTDKLIF.

Comments on this clone: The TCRdb protein comes from a much larger clone and disagrees with this DNA's translation at residue 16, likely due to a read error; the protein given here is derived from the DNA. The chain carries TRDV1 and TRDJ1; TRDD3 agrees at 9 bases. This CDR3 contains 18 residues. The germline gives CDR1 TSWWSYY, CDR2 QGS. CDR3 loop: CALGENVRGILLDDKPIF. CDR3 bases: TGTGCTCTTGGGGAAAACGTGAGGGGGATACTCCTTGACGATAAACCCATCTTT.

This clone was counted only a few times. The rearrangement links TRDV2 to TRDJ1; 8 bases map to TRDD3. After removal of 4 bases from V and 0 bases from J, the junction contained 12 bases not matched to a gene. The CDR3 runs 17 residues. CDR1 and CDR2 (germline): GEAIGNYY, EKD. Here the CDR3 reads CACELLTGGPYTDKLIF. In nucleotides, the CDR3 is TGTGCCTGTGAACTCCTTACTGGGGGGCCCTACACCGATAAACTCATCTTT.

The J gene is TRDJ1, the V gene TRDV3; TRDD3 agrees at 12 bases. The ends lost 1 base at V and 3 bases at J; junction bases unmatched: 18. CDR3 length equals 19 residues. Germline CDR1 reads TVYSNPD; CDR2 reads GDNSRS (reference sequence). CDR3 nucleotides: TGTGCCTTTATACCCTATTCGAACTGGGGGATACATACCGCCGATAAACTCATCTTT. Translated, it gives CAFIPYSNWGIHTADKLIF.

Comments on this clone: A far larger clone lies a single base away; this is likely a read error. Other DNA variants within this sample encode the same CDR3. This sequence joins TRDV2 and TRDJ1; 9 bases map to TRDD3. There are 16 residues in the CDR3. The germline V gene encodes CDR1 GEAIGNYY and CDR2 EKD. CDR3 nucleotide sequence: TGTGCCTGTGACACGCTGGGGGATCCCAAGATCGATAAGCTCATCTTT. It specifies CACDTLGDPKIDKLIF.

Details on this clone: A far larger clone is a single base away, which makes a read error likely. Other DNA variants within this sample encode the same CDR3. The rearrangement joins TRDV3 to TRDJ1, with 13 bases lining up with TRDD3. Germline trimming cut 1 base from V and 0 bases from J; bases unmatched to any gene: 29. Germline values: CDR1 TVYSNPD, CDR2 GDNSRS (reference sequence). The CDR3 consists of 24 residues. The CDR3: CAFNRKPPLRGLGDTRGNTDKLIF. CDR3 in DNA: TGTGCCTTTAATCGGAAACCCCCACTACGGGGACTGGGGGATACGCGAGGGAACACCGATAAACTCATCTTT.

In its sample, this clone was seen a few times. This likely came from a read error, as a far larger clone is one base away. Other DNA variants within this sample encode the same CDR3. The rearrangement links TRDV1 to TRDJ1; D ambiguous. This CDR3 has 12 residues. Germline V lookup: CDR1 TSWWSYY, CDR2 QGS. V gave up 6 bases and J gave up 10 bases, with 15 bases separating them. The CDR3: CALGLFPLGLIF. The CDR3 DNA sequence: TGTGCTCTTGGTCTATTCCCTCTTGGACTCATCTTT.